These T cell receptor beta chains were read from a single sample in a study of T cells after yellow fever vaccination. TCRdb passed the 5' RACE reads through MiXCR, listing each CDR3 protein once. The sample gives over 150,000 distinct CDR3 sequences, roughly 6.2% of which show up once; just under 3% is in the top ten. Here the sequenced sample was CD4+ T cells sorted from PBMCs, taken on the day of the first yellow fever vaccination. Every receptor here comes from a man younger than 35 who received the YFV17D yellow fever vaccine. CDR3s include the opening cysteine and the closing phenylalanine or tryptophan. The D gene is left open where the match is weak. Rows may omit the clone size; those that give it use once, few, many or a size class.

TRBJ1-2 | TRBV7-2 | few | TRBD1 | TGTGCCAGCAGCCCGGGACAGGGGACCTATGGCTACACCTTC | CASSPGQGTYGYTF
TRBJ2-1 | TRBV5-6 | - | - | TGTGCCAGCAGCTTGTGGGGACCTAGTTCGAATGAGCAGTTCTTC | CASSLWGPSSNEQFF
TRBJ2-4 | TRBV7-2 | few | - | TGTGCCAGCAGCTCAGACCAGGGAGGCATTCAGTACTTC | CASSSDQGGIQYF
TRBJ2-2 | TRBV7-2 | many | TRBD2 | TGTGCCAGCAGCTATAGCGGGGCAGACACCGGGGAGCTGTTTTTT | CASSYSGADTGELFF
TRBJ2-7 | TRBV28 | - | - | TGTGCCAGCAGTTTTCAGGGGCGCGAGCAGTACTTC | CASSFQGREQYF
TRBJ2-3 | TRBV4-2 | many | - | TGTGCCAGCAGCCAAGTCGGACAAGCTACTCGAAGTCATAGAGATACGCAGTATTTT | CASSQVGQATRSHRDTQYF
TRBJ1-1 | TRBV10-2 | many | - | TGCGCCAGCAACCGGGGGTTGAACACTGAAGCTTTCTTT | CASNRGLNTEAFF
TRBJ2-2 | TRBV12-3/TRBV12-4 | - | - | TGTGCCAGCGGTAGGGGTATTAACACCGGGGAGCTGTTTTTT | CASGRGINTGELFF
TRBJ1-1 | TRBV29-1 | many | - | TGCAGCGTTGAGGGTAACACTGAAGCTTTCTTT | CSVEGNTEAFF
TRBJ1-5 | TRBV2 | - | - | TGTGCCAGCAGTTTGGATCAGGCCCAGCATTTT | CASSLDQAQHF
TRBJ2-7 | TRBV5-1 | - | - | TGCGCCAGCAGCGCGGGACCGCAGGGGAACTCCTACGAGCAGTACTTC | CASSAGPQGNSYEQYF
TRBJ2-3 | TRBV5-1 | many | - | TGCGCCAGCAGCTGGATTGGACCCTCTAGCACAGATACGCAGTATTTT | CASSWIGPSSTDTQYF
TRBJ2-5 | TRBV5-5 | many | - | TGTGCCAGCAGCCCGGACAGTTTGGAGACCCAGTACTTC | CASSPDSLETQYF
TRBJ1-5 | TRBV10-3 | many | TRBD1 | TGTGCCATCAGTGATAGTCAGGGGGCCTACCAGCCCCAGCATTTT | CAISDSQGAYQPQHF
TRBJ2-1 | TRBV12-3/TRBV12-4 | - | TRBD1 | TGTGCCAGCAGTTTTGGGACAGGGGTTGGGGATGAGCAGTTCTTC | CASSFGTGVGDEQFF
TRBJ2-6 | TRBV2 | many | - | TGTGCCAGCAGTTCTGGGGCCAACGTCCTGACTTTC | CASSSGANVLTF
TRBJ2-3 | TRBV29-1 | many | TRBD1 | TGCAGCGTGGGACAGACGCGGGCCACAGATACGCAGTATTTT | CSVGQTRATDTQYF
TRBJ2-5 | TRBV20-1 | few | TRBD1 | TGCAGTGCTAGGGGGACAGGGGAAGAGACCCAGTACTTC | CSARGTGEETQYF
TRBJ1-1 | TRBV7-2 | few | - | TGTGCCAGCAGTGACAGTGGGGGGTACACTGAAGCTTTCTTT | CASSDSGGYTEAFF
TRBJ1-1 | TRBV16 | many | - | TGTGCCAGCAGCCGAGGGTCGTTGCAGACTGAAGCTTTCTTT | CASSRGSLQTEAFF
TRBJ2-1 | TRBV5-4 | - | TRBD2 | TGTGCCAGCAGCTTGGATCGGGGGGGCGATGAGCAGTTCTTC | CASSLDRGGDEQFF
TRBJ2-7 | TRBV5-1 | many | TRBD1 | TGCGCCAGCAGGAGGACAGGGGACTACGAGCAGTACTTC | CASRRTGDYEQYF
TRBJ2-3 | TRBV7-3 | many | TRBD2 | TGTGCCAGCAGCTTGTCGCCGGGGGGTCCTGATACGCAGTATTTT | CASSLSPGGPDTQYF
TRBJ1-4 | TRBV3-1 | - | - | TGTGCCAGCAGCCGAGGACGTGGGGACGAACTGTTTTTT | CASSRGRGDELFF
TRBJ1-2 | TRBV29-1 | many | TRBD1 | TGCAGCGTACCGGCAGGGGGCTTCGATGGCTACACCTTC | CSVPAGGFDGYTF
TRBJ1-1 | TRBV18 | few | TRBD1 | TGTGCCAGCTCACCCGACAGGGTTGAAGCTTTCTTT | CASSPDRVEAFF
TRBJ1-2 | TRBV15 | few | TRBD1 | TGTGCCACCAGCGGCGGGACAGGGAGTAGCTATGGCTACACCTTC | CATSGGTGSSYGYTF
TRBJ2-3 | TRBV29-1 | few | - | TGCAGCGTTGAGGGGCAGGGCGGCACAGATACGCAGTATTTT | CSVEGQGGTDTQYF
TRBJ2-1 | TRBV7-2 | many | - | TGTGCCAGCAGCTTAATGAGATCCTACAATGAGCAGTTCTTC | CASSLMRSYNEQFF
TRBJ1-1 | TRBV7-9 | many | - | TGTGCCAGCAGCCGTGAGGCTAACACTGAAGCTTTCTTT | CASSREANTEAFF
TRBJ1-5 | TRBV7-8 | few | TRBD1 | TGTGCCAGCAGCCTCATGACAGGGGGCTTGGGCAATCAGCCCCAGCATTTT | CASSLMTGGLGNQPQHF
TRBJ2-5 | TRBV7-2 | many | - | TGTGCCAGCAGCACTTCCTATCAAGAGACCCAGTACTTC | CASSTSYQETQYF
TRBJ2-2 | TRBV7-2 | - | TRBD2 | TGTGCCAGCAGCTTAGTGGGGGGGAAGGCCGGGGAGCTGTTTTTT | CASSLVGGKAGELFF
TRBJ2-3 | TRBV7-2 | few | TRBD2 | TGTGCCAGCAGCTTAAGCAGCGGGGGGGCCCCAGATACGCAGTATTTT | CASSLSSGGAPDTQYF
TRBJ2-3 | TRBV7-2 | many | TRBD2 | TGTGCCAGCAGCTTAGATTCGGTAGCGGGGAATACGCAGTATTTT | CASSLDSVAGNTQYF
TRBJ1-6 | TRBV20-1 | few | - | TGCAGTGCTTACCAGGTCGGGGCAGGAAATTCACCCCTCCACTTT | CSAYQVGAGNSPLHF
TRBJ2-3 | TRBV5-1 | many | - | TGCGCCAGCAGCTTGTATACGATCACAGATACGCAGTATTTT | CASSLYTITDTQYF
TRBJ2-4 | TRBV5-4 | - | - | TGTGCCAGCAGCTTGGATTCTGTTACACAAAACATTCAGTACTTC | CASSLDSVTQNIQYF
TRBJ1-4 | TRBV20-1 | - | TRBD1 | TGCAGTGCTACAGGGACAGGGGGCCGTGAAAAACTGTTTTTT | CSATGTGGREKLFF
TRBJ1-3 | TRBV10-1 | many | - | TGCGCCAGTTCCCCGGGGACAACTGGAAACACCATATATTTT | CASSPGTTGNTIYF
TRBJ1-1 | TRBV18 | few | - | TGTGCCAGCTCATCTCTGGGGGCTGAAGCTTTCTTT | CASSSLGAEAFF
TRBJ2-3 | TRBV5-1 | few | TRBD2 | TGCGCCAGCAGCTTGGCCTTGGCAGGAGGGACTAGCGGAGGTAGCGATACGCAGTATTTT | CASSLALAGGTSGGSDTQYF
TRBJ2-3 | TRBV20-1 | many | - | TGCAGTGCTAGAGTGGCAGCTAAATCAGATACGCAGTATTTT | CSARVAAKSDTQYF
TRBJ1-2 | TRBV7-2 | few | - | TGTGCCAGCAGCTTAGATGTCAGGGAGGTTTATGGCTACACCTTC | CASSLDVREVYGYTF
TRBJ1-2 | TRBV20-1 | few | TRBD1 | TGCAGTGCTAGAGATATGGGGACAGGGGGTAGATATGGCTACACCTTC | CSARDMGTGGRYGYTF
TRBJ2-1 | TRBV5-1 | many | TRBD2 | TGCGCCAGCAGCTGGACCCCTCGGGGGAGCGGGGTACTTTCGAGCTACAATGAGCAGTTCTTC | CASSWTPRGSGVLSSYNEQFF
TRBJ2-2 | TRBV6-1 | many | TRBD1 | TGTGCCAGCAGACGGGACAGCACTTACACCGGGGAGCTGTTTTTT | CASRRDSTYTGELFF
TRBJ2-1 | TRBV7-2 | many | TRBD2 | TGTGCCAGCAGCTTAAATCCAGCGGGGGGCCCGGATGAGCAGTTCTTC | CASSLNPAGGPDEQFF
TRBJ2-3 | TRBV3-1 | - | TRBD2 | TGTGCCTTCGGCCATGGACTAGCGGGGGGGTGGGGCACAGATACGCAGTATTTT | CAFGHGLAGGWGTDTQYF
TRBJ1-6 | TRBV5-1 | - | - | TGCGCCAGCAGCTTGGCAGCGGATAATTCACCCCTCCACTTT | CASSLAADNSPLHF